What follows describes a single TCR beta chain. The entry originates in a study of shared T cell receptors in the human thymus. After removal of 0 bases from V and 3 bases from J, the junction contained 16 bases not matched to a gene. The CDR3 totals 21 residues. Germline lookup yields CDR1 SGHDN and CDR2 FVKESK. Sequencing used immunoSEQ multiplex PCR; TCRdb keeps in-frame clones, though not all of them. The sample lists roughly 700,000 clones; roughly 88% were seen once. The data also belong to a second study, concerning human thymus T cells.

This rearrangement joins TRBV14 to TRBJ2-1, with 11 bases matching TRBD2. Specimen: thymocytes. This clonotype originated in a boy in the first two years of life with a congenital heart defect. The CDR3 region is CASSQDRALAGAFGVYNEQFF. In nucleotides, the CDR3 is TGTGCCAGCAGCCAAGATCGAGCACTAGCGGGAGCGTTTGGTGTCTACAATGAGCAGTTCTTC.